The 19 T cell receptor beta chains given below trace back to one sample, sequenced in a study of control samples from healthy donors and cancer patients. Data came from immunoSEQ multiplex PCR; TCRdb stores just in-frame clones and leaves some out. The table includes 130,000 or so clones, around 94% detected once. Sequenced: PBMCs. These receptors were collected from a man aged 60 to 75 with colorectal cancer.

V is TRBV5-1 and J is TRBJ1-2, with 7 nucleotides matching TRBD1. The V segment lost 4 bases and the J segment 5 bases; nucleotides outside the gene matches: 11. The CDR3 runs 15 residues. Germline lookup yields CDR1 SGHRS and CDR2 YFSETQ. CDR3 residues: CASSPHGTESYGYTF. CDR3 sequence (DNA): TGCGCCAGCAGCCCACATGGGACAGAGAGTTATGGCTACACCTTC.

The CDR3 loop reads CASSRDRGEMSEKLFF. CDR3 nucleotides: TGTGCCAGCAGCCGGGACAGGGGGGAAATGAGTGAAAAACTGTTTTTT. V usage is TRBV6-2 or TRBV6-3 and J usage is TRBJ1-4; 11 bases are a match to TRBD1. Trimming removed 6 bases from V and 7 bases from J; junction bases left unmatched: 10. In germline, CDR1 is MNHEY, CDR2 SVGEGT. This CDR3 has 16 residues.

The gene calls are TRBV5-4 and TRBJ2-7, with D hard to call. The CDR3 has 12 residues. Germline CDR1 is SGHNT and CDR2 is YYREEE (reference sequence). Between the trimmed V and J ends, which lost 2 bases and 6 bases, there was a span of 9 bases. The CDR3 region is CASSFSSGEQYF. CDR3 nucleotides: TGTGCCAGCAGCTTTTCTAGTGGCGAGCAGTACTTC.

V usage is TRBV5-1 and J usage is TRBJ1-2; TRBD1 might be the D (6 bases). Trimming left V 3 bases short and J 2 bases short, with 14 bases between. This CDR3 has 15 residues. In germline, CDR1 is SGHRS, CDR2 YFSETQ. CDR3 nucleotide sequence: TGCGCCAGCAGCTCCGTAGAAGGGGGAAACTATGGCTACACCTTC. This sequence encodes CASSSVEGGNYGYTF.

The gene calls are TRBV9 and TRBJ1-5; D not certain. Germline V gene data show CDR1 as SGDLS and CDR2 as YYNGEE. The V end lost 6 bases, the J end lost 5 bases, and 12 bases lay between the germline ends. The CDR3 extends over 13 amino acids. The CDR3 DNA is TGTGCCAGCACTGGGTTCTGGGATCAGCCCCAGCATTTT. It codes for CASTGFWDQPQHF. Supplemented by reference TRBV9 and TRBJ1-5, the full variable domain reads DSGVTQTPKHLITATGQRVTLRCSPRSGDLSVYWYQQSLDQGLQFLIQYYNGEERAKGNILERFSAQQFPDLHSELNLSSLELGDSALYFCASTGFWDQPQHFGDGTRLSIL.

The chain links TRBV12-3 or TRBV12-4 to TRBJ1-1; 7 bases are a match to TRBD1. The CDR3 sequence is 11 residues long. The trim removed 5 bases at V and 10 bases at J, leaving 4 bases unmatched. The CDR3 is CASSRGQVAFF. As DNA, the CDR3 is TGTGCCAGCAGTCGCGGACAGGTAGCTTTCTTT.

The chain joins TRBV5-1 to TRBJ2-5; D tentatively reads TRBD1 or TRBD2 (5 bases each). The CDR3 is 13 residues long. Trimming removed 3 bases at V and 0 bases at J, with 6 bases between. Germline lookup yields CDR1 SGHRS and CDR2 YFSETQ. CDR3 nucleotide sequence: TGCGCCAGCAGCTGGGGACACCAAGAGACCCAGTACTTC. Amino acids: CASSWGHQETQYF.

V and J are TRBV5-1 and TRBJ1-3; TRBD1 matches 11 bases. With 4 bases clipped from V and 2 bases from J, the junction kept 8 bases outside the gene matches. The CDR3 length is 17 residues. Looked up from germline, CDR1 is SGHRS and CDR2 is YFSETQ. CDR3 residues: CASSDGQGAITGNTIYF. CDR3 bases: TGCGCCAGCAGCGACGGACAGGGGGCGATAACTGGAAACACCATATATTTT. The full variable domain, in which reference TRBV5-1 and TRBJ1-3 provide the parts outside the CDR3, is KAGVTQTPRYLIKTRGQQVTLSCSPISGHRSVSWYQQTPGQGLQFLFEYFSETQRNKGNFPGRFSGRQFSNSRSEMNVSTLELGDSALYLCASSDGQGAITGNTIYFGEGSWLTVV.

The chain is built from TRBV2 and TRBJ2-5; 8 nucleotides match TRBD1. Germline V gene lookup returns CDR1 SNHLY and CDR2 FYNNEI. V gave up 4 bases and J gave up 1 base; unmatched junction bases: 5. The length of the CDR3 is 15 residues. The CDR3 bases are TGTGCCAGCAGTGCCCAGGGGGCACCCCAAGAGACCCAGTACTTC. Its protein is CASSAQGAPQETQYF. Complete variable domain (other parts from reference TRBV2 and TRBJ2-5): EPEVTQTPSHQVTQMGQEVILRCVPISNHLYFYWYRQILGQKVEFLVSFYNNEISEKSEIFDDQFSVERPDGSNFTLKIRSTKLEDSAMYFCASSAQGAPQETQYFGPGTRLLVL.

V is TRBV7-9 and J is TRBJ2-3; D is perhaps TRBD1 or TRBD2 (5 bases each). Looked up from germline, CDR1 is SEHNR and CDR2 is FQNEAQ (reference sequence). The CDR3 is 14 residues long. V lost 11 bases and J 0 bases, leaving 15 bases between the germline ends. The CDR3 nucleotides read TGTGCCGGGTTACGGGGCAGTAGCACAGATACGCAGTATTTT. This translates into CAGLRGSSTDTQYF.

The chain carries TRBV29-1 and TRBJ2-5; TRBD2 is a possible D gene (6 bases). Trimming left V 8 bases short and J 7 bases short, with 17 bases between. The germline CDR1 and CDR2 sequences are SQVTM and ANQGSEA. The CDR3 runs to 12 residues. The DNA for the CDR3 is TGCAGCTCCCGGACGGACGGGGGGACCCAGTACTTC. This codes for CSSRTDGGTQYF.

V is TRBV27 and J is TRBJ1-4; 8 bases are a match to TRBD1. Germline V CDR1 and CDR2: MNHEY, SMNVEV (reference sequence). V was clipped by 5 bases and J by 7 bases; unmatched bases: 6. This CDR3 spans 14 amino acids. The CDR3 nucleotides read TGTGCCAGCAGTACGACAGGGGTGGTTGAAAAACTGTTTTTT. As protein: CASSTTGVVEKLFF.

CDR3 sequence (DNA): TGTGCCAGTAGTTTACAGGGGGCGACGGCCTACGAGCAGTACTTC. It translates to CASSLQGATAYEQYF. The chain couples TRBV19 to TRBJ2-7; 9 bases are a match to TRBD1. The CDR3 contains 15 residues. V was clipped by 5 bases and J by 2 bases; unmatched bases: 7. Germline CDR1 LNHDA, CDR2 SQIVND (reference sequence).

CDR3 residues: CASSPGPRNSPLHF. The CDR3 DNA sequence: TGTGCCAGCTCACCGGGACCGAGAAATTCACCCCTCCACTTT. This chain uses TRBV18 with TRBJ1-6; TRBD1 might be the D (5 bases). The CDR3 is 14 amino acids. Trimming removed 3 bases from V and 7 bases from J, with 10 bases in between. Germline CDR1 is KGHSH and CDR2 is LQKENI.

The gene calls are TRBV12-3 or TRBV12-4 and TRBJ1-4; no firm D call. The CDR3 runs 13 residues. V lost 5 bases, J lost 5 bases, and 9 bases lay in between. The CDR3 region has the DNA TGTGCCAGCAGTCAGGTTTCGAATGAAAAACTGTTTTTT. Protein: CASSQVSNEKLFF.

The rearrangement joins TRBV19 to TRBJ1-5; a possible D gene is TRBD1 (5 bases). Germline V gives CDR1 LNHDA, CDR2 SQIVND (reference sequence). V shed 7 bases and J shed 1 base, with 14 bases lying between them. The CDR3 spans 15 residues. The CDR3 sequence is CASITTVTSNQPQHF. The CDR3 nucleotides read TGTGCCAGTATCACGACAGTTACAAGCAATCAGCCCCAGCATTTT.

The chain employs TRBV6-2 or TRBV6-3 and TRBJ2-1; 13 bases agree with TRBD2. The V gene end was trimmed by 5 bases and the J gene end by 2 bases; junction bases not matched to a gene: 3. CDR3 length: 16 amino acids. Germline loops: CDR1 MNHEY, CDR2 SVGEGT. The CDR3 region has the DNA TGTGCCAGCAGTCATGGGACTAGCGGGACCTACAATGAGCAGTTCTTC. It is translated as CASSHGTSGTYNEQFF.

CDR3 region: CASSPGQQETQYF. CDR3 DNA sequence: TGTGCCAGCAGCCCGGGACAGCAAGAGACCCAGTACTTC. V gene TRBV5-4 combines with J gene TRBJ2-5; 7 positions agree with TRBD1. The CDR3 runs to 13 residues. Germline CDR1 reads SGHNT; CDR2 reads YYREEE (reference sequence). After removal of 4 bases from V and 2 bases from J, the junction contained 2 bases not matched to a gene.

The rearrangement joins TRBV9 to TRBJ1-1; no definite D call. Germline-derived CDR1 and CDR2 are SGDLS and YYNGEE. There are 13 residues in the CDR3. Trimming removed 0 bases from V and 1 base from J, with 4 bases in between. In DNA form, the CDR3 reads TGTGCCAGCAGCGTAGGTAGGAACACTGAAGCTTTCTTT. Translated, it gives CASSVGRNTEAFF.